The 21 T cell receptor beta chains below all came from one sample that was sequenced in a study of spatial heterogeneity in lung cancer (dated by TCRdb to the late 2010s). No antigen has been assigned to these receptors. General study outcomes and caveats: The tumor nonsynonymous mutation count correlated with the number of expanded intratumoral alpha and beta TCRs.

The intended sense of this specimen's time point label: sample taken at primary tumor resection. The library came from 5' RACE. Sequencing took place on a NextSeq 500. TCRdb redid the processing of the public reads, applying fastp at Q25 and MiXCR, and retained in-frame beta chains. Every distinct CDR3 protein forms one entry, paired with its most common genes and DNA. The sample table shows around 8,100 distinct CDR3 sequences, and 11% to 15% are seen once. The biggest ten clones account for roughly 10% of the sample. The sequencing used lung tumor tissue, collected at surgery. These receptors were obtained from a female donor with early-stage non-small cell lung cancer.

This clonotype is medium-sized by share. Little can be read into the size of this beta chain, an off-target read in a library designed for alpha chains. This rearrangement joins TRBV12-3 or TRBV12-4 to TRBJ2-7; D is possibly TRBD1 or TRBD2 (5 bases each). The CDR3 extends over 20 amino acids. The V end was cut by 5 bases, the J end by 1 base, with 30 bases between. CDR3 in DNA: TGTGCCAGCAGTACCCGGTTGGCCGTGACCGGGACCGAACCTTCCTACGAGCAGTACTTC. Amino acids: CASSTRLAVTGTEPSYEQYF.

The sample holds many counts of this clonotype. This beta chain is a stray read from a library made for alpha chains; its abundance is not meaningful. The chain joins TRBV5-4 to TRBJ2-1; tentative D call: TRBD1 (5 bases). The germline CDR1 and CDR2 sequences are SGHNT and YYREEE (reference sequence). The CDR3 is made up of 13 amino acids. Trimming removed 1 base at V and 8 bases at J, with 10 bases between. In DNA form, the CDR3 reads TGTGCCAGCAGCTTGAATTGGGGCTATGAGCAGTTCTTC. This encodes CASSLNWGYEQFF.

By proportion, this clonotype is medium-sized (0.01 to 0.1%). This beta chain represents an off-target read in a library built for alpha chains; its size is of limited meaning. The chain carries TRBV24-1 and TRBJ2-1; 10 positions match TRBD1. The V and J ends lost 3 bases and 8 bases, in that order; junction bases with no gene match: 12. CDR1 and CDR2 from the germline V gene are KGHDR and SFDVKD. The CDR3 consists of 17 residues. DNA of the CDR3: TGTGCCACCAGTGATCTGAAAACACGGGACAGGGGCGATGAGCAGTTCTTC. Encoded protein: CATSDLKTRDRGDEQFF.

At least ten counts were recorded for this clonotype. This beta chain is an off-target read within a library intended for alpha chains, so its frequency means little. The chain uses TRBV5-1 and TRBJ2-7; 7 nucleotides line up with TRBD2. Unmatched junction bases numbered 10, after V lost 4 bases and J lost 6 bases. This CDR3 comprises 14 residues. CDR1 SGHRS and CDR2 YFSETQ come from the germline V gene. The CDR3 nucleotides are TGCGCCAGCAGCCCACTAGCGAAGGTCTTCGAGCAGTACTTC. Translating gives CASSPLAKVFEQYF.

There are many counts of this clonotype. The library was built for alpha chains, so this beta chain is an off-target read and its size means little. V usage is TRBV4-3 and J usage is TRBJ1-6; no definite D call. Trimming left V 2 bases short and J 9 bases short, with 8 bases between. The CDR3 length is 13 residues. The germline CDR1 and CDR2 sequences are LGHNA and YSLEER. The CDR3 nucleotides read TGCGCCAGCAGCCAAACGGCCCCTTCACCCCTCCACTTT. It translates to CASSQTAPSPLHF.

This clonotype appeared many times. The library was designed around alpha chains, so this beta chain is a stray read whose abundance carries little weight. The rearrangement uses TRBV19 and TRBJ2-3; tentatively, D is TRBD2 (5 bases). Trimming pared 7 bases from V and 5 bases from J, leaving 7 bases between. The CDR3 is made up of 11 amino acids. Germline V gene lookup returns CDR1 LNHDA and CDR2 SQIVND (reference sequence). This chain's CDR3 is CASTGRDTQYF. Here the CDR3 DNA reads TGTGCCAGTACGGGGAGAGATACGCAGTATTTT.

By frequency in the sample, this clonotype is medium-sized. Within a library made for alpha chains, this beta chain is off target, and its count is uninformative. The V gene is TRBV29-1, the J gene TRBJ2-1, with D tentatively TRBD2 (5 bases). Trimming removed 6 bases at V and 14 bases at J, with 14 bases between. This CDR3 contains 10 residues. CDR1 is SQVTM, CDR2 ANQGSEA, per germline. CDR3 sequence reads: CSVLEGKEFF. The CDR3 DNA sequence: TGCAGCGTCCTCGAGGGAAAGGAGTTCTTC.

This clonotype was counted at least ten times. This beta chain lies outside the target of a library built for alpha chains; its clone size means little. J is TRBJ2-6 and V is TRBV6-1, with D unresolved. The germline CDR1 and CDR2 sequences are MNHNS and SASEGT. V lost 4 bases to trimming and J lost 4 bases, with 5 bases between them. CDR3 size: 13 residues. The CDR3 loop reads CASSGSGANVLTF. CDR3 DNA: TGTGCCAGCAGTGGGTCGGGGGCCAACGTCCTGACTTTC.

Judged by abundance, this clonotype is large. Being off target in a library aimed at alpha chains, this beta chain has a size of little meaning. DNA for the CDR3: TGCAGTGCTGGCCCGCACCCCGACAGGGTCCCCACCTTC. Its protein is CSAGPHPDRVPTF. The chain uses TRBV20-1 and TRBJ1-2; 7 positions match TRBD1. CDR3 length equals 13 residues. V lost 5 bases and J lost 13; bases outside the gene matches: 16. Germline V gene data show CDR1 as DFQATT and CDR2 as SNEGSKA (reference sequence).

This clonotype has a single count. This beta chain was picked up by a library intended for alpha chains and is off target, so its count carries little meaning. The genes are TRBV29-1 and TRBJ2-1; 7 bases are shared with TRBD1. The CDR3 has 12 amino acids. V shed 2 bases and J 9 bases; nucleotides not matched to a gene: 4. The germline gives CDR1 SQVTM, CDR2 ANQGSEA. Written as DNA, the CDR3 is TGCAGCGTTGAACTCCAGGGGGTTGAGCAGTTCTTC. Amino acids: CSVELQGVEQFF.

Ten or more counts support this clonotype. This beta chain is a stray sequence in a library constructed for alpha chains; its clone size is not meaningful. The chain couples TRBV7-2 to TRBJ1-1; D gene uncertain. Germline V lookup: CDR1 SGHTA, CDR2 FQGNSA. The CDR3 is 12 amino acids. The V end lost 3 bases, the J end lost 8 bases, and 10 bases lay between the germline ends. The CDR3 loop is CASSFPGREAFF. CDR3 coding DNA: TGTGCCAGCAGCTTCCCCGGGCGGGAAGCTTTCTTT.

This clonotype was seen at least ten times. Found in a library prepared for alpha chains, this beta chain is an off-target read, and its abundance has little meaning. The chain combines TRBV12-3 or TRBV12-4 with TRBJ1-2; D is perhaps TRBD1 (6 bases). Trimming pared 5 bases from V and 4 bases from J, leaving 8 bases between. This CDR3 has 12 amino acids. Here the CDR3 DNA reads TGTGCCAGCAGTACAGGGTTCTATGGCTACACCTTC. It encodes CASSTGFYGYTF.

This clonotype was counted between two and nine times. This beta chain is off target for a library built for alpha chains, so its abundance means little. The V gene is TRBV29-1, the J gene TRBJ2-3, with TRBD2 matching 8 bases. CDR3 length equals 12 residues. J gave up 5 bases and V 8 bases, and 6 bases lay outside the gene matches. Germline CDR1 and CDR2: SQVTM and ANQGSEA. CDR3 coding DNA: TGCAGCTCCCCGGGGGGGGGAGATACGCAGTATTTT. It translates to CSSPGGGDTQYF.

To note about this clonotype: The size of this beta chain means little, since it is a stray read in a library made for alpha chains. This rearrangement joins TRBV12-3 or TRBV12-4 to TRBJ2-5; possibly TRBD2 for D (6 bases). Deletions cut 5 bases from V and 5 bases from J, with 18 bases between. The CDR3 runs 15 residues. Here the CDR3 reads CASSPQRGGGETQYF. The CDR3 region has the DNA TGTGCCAGCAGTCCCCAGAGGGGAGGAGGGGAGACCCAGTACTTC.

This clonotype was recorded a few times. Within a library made for alpha chains, this beta chain is off target, and its count is uninformative. The DNA for the CDR3 is TGCGCCAGCAGCCCAGGACAGGGCTCGGGGTTTTCCTACGAGCAGTACTTC. Its protein is CASSPGQGSGFSYEQYF. The chain employs TRBV5-1 and TRBJ2-7, with 8 bases matching TRBD1. The J segment lost 1 base and the V segment lost 4 bases, leaving 13 bases of the junction unmatched. This CDR3 has 17 amino acids. The germline CDR1 and CDR2 sequences are SGHRS and YFSETQ.

Many counts were recorded for this clonotype. A library prepared for alpha chains yielded this beta chain as an off-target read; its size is of little meaning. The chain employs TRBV27 and TRBJ2-7; D might be TRBD1 or TRBD2, each matching 6 bases. The CDR3 extends over 14 amino acids. The V gene lost 2 bases and the J gene lost 9 bases, with 17 bases spanning the gap. Germline V gene sequence: CDR1 MNHEY, CDR2 SMNVEV (reference sequence). In DNA form, the CDR3 reads TGTGCCAGCAGTTTAGGGGCAGCCGGAGGGGGGCAGTACTTC. Amino acids: CASSLGAAGGGQYF.

This clonotype was recorded at least ten times. The library was designed around alpha chains, so this beta chain is a stray read whose abundance carries little weight. The chain combines TRBV7-3 with TRBJ2-2; 7 bases agree with TRBD2. This CDR3 has 13 amino acids. Germline-derived CDR1 and CDR2 are SGHTA and FQGTGA. With 5 bases clipped from V and 7 bases from J, the junction kept 4 bases outside the gene matches. This CDR3 is CASSRLAYGELFF. The CDR3 DNA is TGTGCCAGCAGCCGACTAGCATACGGGGAGCTGTTTTTT.

This clonotype qualifies as medium-sized. This beta chain is a stray read from a library made for alpha chains; its abundance is not meaningful. The chain links TRBV29-1 to TRBJ2-7; 9 nucleotides line up with TRBD1. The CDR3 totals 13 residues. The germline gives CDR1 SQVTM, CDR2 ANQGSEA. The CDR3 spells CAAGGQGPSEQYF. The DNA for the CDR3 is TGCGCTGCCGGCGGACAGGGGCCCAGCGAGCAGTACTTC.

This clonotype is medium-sized within its sample. This beta chain lies outside the target of a library built for alpha chains; its clone size means little. The chain has TRBV7-8 and TRBJ2-5; D gene ambiguous. The CDR3 spans 10 residues. CDR1 and CDR2 from the germline V gene are SGHVS and FQNEAQ. V was trimmed by 5 bases and J by 4 bases, leaving 2 bases between them. CDR3 coding DNA: TGTGCCAGCAGCGGAGAGACCCAGTACTTC. Protein sequence: CASSGETQYF.

This clonotype was counted ten times or more. With the library built for alpha chains, this beta chain is off target and its frequency is not meaningful. The chain employs TRBV2 and TRBJ2-2; D unresolved. With 7 bases removed from V and 3 bases from J, the gap between germline ends came to 12 bases. From germline, CDR1 is SNHLY and CDR2 FYNNEI. The CDR3 runs to 14 residues. The CDR3 loop reads CASKFGGHTGELFF. CDR3 nucleotides: TGTGCCAGCAAGTTCGGTGGACACACCGGGGAGCTGTTTTTT.

This clonotype was detected many times. Little can be read into the size of this beta chain, an off-target read in a library designed for alpha chains. The chain recombines TRBV20-1 with TRBJ1-6, with D uncertain. Per the germline V gene, CDR1 is DFQATT and CDR2 is SNEGSKA (reference sequence). V dropped 3 bases and J dropped 14 bases, with 8 bases sitting between them. The CDR3 extends over 10 amino acids. The CDR3 here is CSARSVALHF. The DNA for the CDR3 is TGCAGTGCTAGGTCAGTGGCCCTCCACTTT.